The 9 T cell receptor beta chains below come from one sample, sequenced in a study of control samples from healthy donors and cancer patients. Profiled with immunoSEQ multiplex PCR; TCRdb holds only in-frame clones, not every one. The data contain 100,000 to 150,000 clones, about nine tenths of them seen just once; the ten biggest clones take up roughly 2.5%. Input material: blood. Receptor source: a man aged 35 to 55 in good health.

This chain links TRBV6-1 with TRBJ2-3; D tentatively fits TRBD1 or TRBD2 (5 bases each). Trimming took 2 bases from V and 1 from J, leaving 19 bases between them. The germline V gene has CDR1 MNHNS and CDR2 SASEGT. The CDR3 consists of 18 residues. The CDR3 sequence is CASSEFWTRLTRTDTQYF. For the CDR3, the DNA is TGTGCCAGCAGTGAATTTTGGACAAGACTAACCCGCACAGATACGCAGTATTTT.

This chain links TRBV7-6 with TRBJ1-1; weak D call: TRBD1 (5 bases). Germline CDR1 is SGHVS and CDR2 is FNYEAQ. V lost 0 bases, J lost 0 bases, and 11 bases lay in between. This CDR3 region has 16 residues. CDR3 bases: TGTGCCAGCAGCTTAGCGGGCAGGGAGTTGAACACTGAAGCTTTCTTT. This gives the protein CASSLAGRELNTEAFF.

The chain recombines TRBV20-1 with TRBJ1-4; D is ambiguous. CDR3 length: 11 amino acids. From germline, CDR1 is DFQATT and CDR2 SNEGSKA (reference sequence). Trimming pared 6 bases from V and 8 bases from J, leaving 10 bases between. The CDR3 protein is CSALGYEKLFF. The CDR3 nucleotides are TGCAGTGCCCTTGGTTACGAAAAACTGTTTTTT.

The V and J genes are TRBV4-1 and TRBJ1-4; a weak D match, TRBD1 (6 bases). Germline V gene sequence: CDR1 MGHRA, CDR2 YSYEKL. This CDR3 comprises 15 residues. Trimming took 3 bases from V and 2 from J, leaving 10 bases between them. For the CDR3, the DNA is TGCGCCAGCAGCCATGTCGGGGGCACTAATGAAAAACTGTTTTTT. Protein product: CASSHVGGTNEKLFF.

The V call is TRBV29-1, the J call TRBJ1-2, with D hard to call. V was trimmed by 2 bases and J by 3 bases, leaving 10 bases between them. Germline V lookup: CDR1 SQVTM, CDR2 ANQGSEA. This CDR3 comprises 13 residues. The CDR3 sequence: CSVEIRQDYGYTF. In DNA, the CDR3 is TGCAGCGTTGAAATACGGCAGGACTATGGCTACACCTTC. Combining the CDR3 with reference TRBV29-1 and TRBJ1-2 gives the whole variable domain SAVISQKPSRDICQRGTSLTIQCQVDSQVTMMFWYRQQPGQSLTLIATANQGSEATYESGFVIDKFPISRPNLTFSTLTVSNMSPEDSSIYLCSVEIRQDYGYTFGSGTRLTVV.

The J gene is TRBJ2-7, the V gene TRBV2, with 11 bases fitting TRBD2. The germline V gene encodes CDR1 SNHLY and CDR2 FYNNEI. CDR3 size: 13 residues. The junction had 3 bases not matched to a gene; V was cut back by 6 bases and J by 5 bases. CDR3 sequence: CASRMTSGDEQYF. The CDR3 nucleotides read TGTGCCAGCAGAATGACTAGCGGGGACGAGCAGTACTTC.

This CDR3 reads CASSESPGQGNTEAFF. The CDR3 region has the DNA TGTGCCAGTAGTGAATCCCCGGGACAGGGGAACACTGAAGCTTTCTTT. The V and J genes are TRBV19 and TRBJ1-1; TRBD1 matches 9 bases. V gave up 5 bases and J gave up 1 base; unmatched junction bases: 8. The CDR3 is 16 residues long. Germline CDR1 and CDR2: LNHDA and SQIVND (reference sequence).

The CDR3: CAISGEQSGRFEQFF. DNA of the CDR3: TGTGCCATCAGTGGGGAACAGTCCGGGAGGTTTGAGCAGTTCTTC. This chain uses TRBV10-3 with TRBJ2-1, with 7 bases aligning to TRBD2. The CDR3 consists of 15 residues. The germline CDR1 and CDR2 sequences are ENHRY and SYGVKD. V lost 4 bases, J lost 9 bases, and 12 bases stayed unmatched.

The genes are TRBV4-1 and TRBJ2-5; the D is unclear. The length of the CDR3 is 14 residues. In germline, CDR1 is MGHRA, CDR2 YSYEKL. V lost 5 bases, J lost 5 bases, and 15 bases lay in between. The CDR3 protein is CASSDLAVGETQYF. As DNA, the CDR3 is TGCGCCAGCAGCGATCTGGCGGTGGGGGAGACCCAGTACTTC.